Listed below are T cell receptor beta chains from one sample, sequenced in a study of T cell responses to AZD1222 COVID-19 vaccine. Using immunoSEQ multiplex PCR, the repertoire was profiled, and TCRdb retains in-frame clones only, with some absent. The sample holds 99,000 or so clones, approximately 90% seen once. Sequencing used peripheral blood, obtained on day 0 of AZD1222 vaccination. Source of these receptors: an adult in good health. Both conserved end residues are part of each CDR3. The D gene is left open where the match is weak. Size values are once, few and many counts, or a class for expanded clones, and some rows have none.

13 | - | TRBJ1-2 | TRBV7-9 | - | CASSLGHDWSYTF | TGTGCCAGCAGCTTAGGGCACGACTGGAGCTACACCTTC
15 | - | TRBJ1-6 | TRBV7-9 | TRBD1 | CASSLALTGSSPLHF | TGTGCCAGCAGCTTAGCCCTGACAGGGAGCTCACCCCTCCACTTT
12 | - | TRBJ1-1 | TRBV29-1 | - | CSVEDSGIEAFF | TGCAGCGTTGAAGATAGCGGCATTGAAGCTTTCTTT
13 | - | TRBJ1-1 | TRBV6-6 | - | CASSYDPETEAFF | TGTGCCAGCAGTTATGACCCAGAAACCGAAGCTTTCTTT
14 | - | TRBJ2-1 | TRBV3-1/TRBV3-2 | - | CASSQSGTYNEQFF | TGTGCCAGCAGCCAGAGCGGAACCTACAATGAGCAGTTCTTC
14 | - | TRBJ1-2 | TRBV19 | TRBD1 | CASSTDRVANGYTF | TGTGCCAGTAGCACTGACAGGGTGGCAAATGGCTACACCTTC
13 | - | TRBJ2-3 | TRBV12-3/TRBV12-4 | - | CASTDPSTDTQYF | TGTGCCAGCACCGACCCGAGCACAGATACGCAGTATTTT
13 | - | TRBJ2-7 | TRBV6-5 | TRBD1 | CASSHRGQYEQYF | TGTGCCAGCAGCCACAGGGGGCAATACGAGCAGTACTTC
12 | - | TRBJ1-1 | TRBV28 | TRBD1 | CASSLPRGEAFF | TGTGCCAGCAGTTTACCCAGGGGGGAAGCTTTCTTT
13 | - | TRBJ1-6 | TRBV6-5 | TRBD1 | CASSDRANSPLHF | TGTGCCAGCAGCGACAGGGCGAATTCACCCCTCCACTTT
16 | many | TRBJ2-7 | TRBV13 | - | CASSLGGRGTPYEQYF | TGTGCCAGCAGCTTAGGAGGTCGTGGGACCCCCTACGAGCAGTACTTC
17 | - | TRBJ2-1 | TRBV4-3 | - | CASSQESVGPSYNEQFF | TGCGCCAGCAGCCAAGAATCCGTAGGGCCCTCCTACAATGAGCAGTTCTTC
12 | - | TRBJ1-1 | TRBV7-9 | - | CASSLLLTEAFF | TGTGCCAGCAGCTTATTGCTCACTGAAGCTTTCTTT
13 | - | TRBJ1-1 | TRBV6-5 | - | CASSYGGNTEAFF | TGTGCCAGCAGTTACGGCGGGAACACTGAAGCTTTCTTT
14 | - | TRBJ2-1 | TRBV28 | TRBD2 | CASTTSGRSNEQFF | TGTGCCAGCACGACTAGCGGGAGAAGCAATGAGCAGTTCTTC
15 | - | TRBJ2-3 | TRBV10-3 | - | CAISAGAPDTDTQYF | TGTGCCATCAGTGCGGGGGCACCAGACACAGATACGCAGTATTTT
19 | - | TRBJ1-1 | TRBV4-1 | - | CASSQDVLTTGLRDTEAFF | TGCGCCAGCAGCCAAGATGTTCTAACGACAGGTCTGAGGGACACTGAAGCTTTCTTT
12 | - | TRBJ1-2 | TRBV12-3/TRBV12-4 | - | CASSSGDYGYTF | TGTGCCAGCAGTAGCGGGGACTATGGCTACACCTTC
14 | - | TRBJ1-1 | TRBV3-1/TRBV3-2 | TRBD1 | CASSHTGGYTEAFF | TGTGCCAGCAGCCACACAGGGGGCTACACTGAAGCTTTCTTT
14 | - | TRBJ2-5 | TRBV3-1/TRBV3-2 | - | CASSHRGYQETQYF | TGTGCCAGCAGCCATAGGGGGTACCAAGAGACCCAGTACTTC
13 | - | TRBJ1-2 | TRBV5-1 | - | CASRPDSLYGYTF | TGCGCCAGCAGACCGGACAGCCTCTATGGCTACACCTTC
15 | - | TRBJ1-2 | TRBV3-1/TRBV3-2 | - | CASSQDSITNYGYTF | TGTGCCAGCAGCCAAGACAGTATCACTAACTATGGCTACACCTTC
17 | - | TRBJ2-1 | TRBV11-3 | TRBD2 | CASSLEETSGVGHEQFF | TGTGCCAGCAGCCTAGAAGAGACTAGCGGGGTCGGGCATGAGCAGTTCTTC
13 | - | TRBJ1-2 | TRBV19 | - | CASSIGLHYGYTF | TGTGCCAGTAGTATCGGTCTGCACTATGGCTACACCTTC
15 | - | TRBJ2-3 | TRBV6-2/TRBV6-3 | - | CASSYRRGSTDTQYF | TGTGCCAGCAGTTACAGAAGGGGGAGCACAGATACGCAGTATTTT
14 | - | TRBJ2-3 | TRBV2 | TRBD1 | CASSDGQGVDTQYF | TGTGCCAGCAGTGATGGCCAGGGGGTGGATACGCAGTATTTT
15 | - | TRBJ2-3 | TRBV2 | - | CASSELGDSTDTQYF | TGTGCCAGCAGTGAATTGGGGGATAGCACAGATACGCAGTATTTT
15 | once | TRBJ1-5 | TRBV6-5 | - | CASSLGRVEGQPQHF | TGTGCCAGCAGTCTAGGGAGGGTGGAAGGGCAGCCCCAGCATTTT
14 | - | TRBJ1-4 | TRBV18 | - | CASSPGDFGEKLFF | TGTGCCAGCTCACCGGGGGATTTTGGTGAAAAACTGTTTTTT
17 | - | TRBJ2-5 | TRBV18 | TRBD2 | CASSPRVKVAGWETQYF | TGTGCCAGCTCACCACGAGTGAAGGTAGCGGGATGGGAGACCCAGTACTTC
11 | - | TRBJ2-7 | TRBV7-9 | - | CASSLIDEQYF | TGTGCCAGCAGCTTAATCGACGAGCAGTACTTC
18 | - | TRBJ2-5 | TRBV7-8 | TRBD1 | CASSLSFMGTGGLETQYF | TGTGCCAGCAGCTTAAGTTTTATGGGGACAGGGGGCCTGGAGACCCAGTACTTC
16 | - | TRBJ1-4 | TRBV18 | - | CASSIATGLRNEKLFF | TGTGCCAGCTCCATCGCCACAGGGCTACGGAATGAAAAACTGTTTTTT
14 | - | TRBJ1-2 | TRBV28 | - | CASSLSMLFGGYTF | TGTGCCAGCAGTTTATCCATGTTATTTGGTGGCTACACCTTC
14 | - | TRBJ2-5 | TRBV28 | - | CASSLGGAGETQYF | TGTGCCAGCAGTTTGGGGGGGGCCGGGGAGACCCAGTACTTC
15 | - | TRBJ2-1 | TRBV11-3 | - | CASSWGVVISNEQFF | TGTGCCAGCAGCTGGGGCGTGGTTATTAGTAATGAGCAGTTCTTC
13 | - | TRBJ1-2 | TRBV19 | TRBD1 | CASTPGGYYGYTF | TGTGCCAGTACCCCAGGGGGCTACTATGGCTACACCTTC
13 | - | TRBJ2-1 | TRBV7-2 | - | CASSAGQWGEQFF | TGTGCCAGCAGCGCGGGACAGTGGGGTGAGCAGTTCTTC
12 | few | TRBJ1-1 | TRBV6-5 | TRBD1 | CASRQGATEAFF | TGTGCCAGCAGACAGGGGGCCACTGAAGCTTTCTTT
14 | - | TRBJ1-1 | TRBV5-1 | - | CASRRGRDATEAFF | TGCGCCAGCCGTCGGGGCAGGGATGCCACTGAAGCTTTCTTT
14 | - | TRBJ2-1 | TRBV7-2 | - | CASSFYGTHNEQFF | TGTGCCAGCAGCTTCTATGGGACACACAATGAGCAGTTCTTC
16 | - | TRBJ2-3 | TRBV4-2 | TRBD2 | CASSQVESGSGDTQYF | TGTGCCAGCAGCCAAGTGGAAAGCGGGAGTGGAGATACGCAGTATTTT
20 | - | TRBJ2-2 | TRBV27 | - | CASTIFGPQGRGGSTGELFF | TGTGCCAGCACCATCTTTGGGCCTCAGGGGAGGGGAGGGAGCACCGGGGAGCTGTTTTTT
13 | - | TRBJ2-1 | TRBV7-9 | TRBD2 | CASRYSGGHEQFF | TGTGCCAGCAGATACTCGGGAGGGCATGAGCAGTTCTTC
12 | - | TRBJ1-2 | TRBV19 | TRBD1 | CASKDRGQRYTF | TGTGCCAGTAAGGACAGGGGGCAACGCTACACCTTC
13 | - | TRBJ1-2 | TRBV7-9 | TRBD1 | CASNRGQDYGYTF | TGTGCCAGCAACAGGGGGCAAGACTATGGCTACACCTTC
18 | - | TRBJ2-3 | TRBV13 | TRBD2 | CASRSGTSGGIDTDTQYF | TGTGCCAGCAGATCCGGGACTAGCGGGGGGATAGACACGGATACGCAGTATTTT
13 | - | TRBJ1-3 | TRBV2 | - | CASRGTAGNTIYF | TGTGCCAGCAGGGGGACGGCTGGAAACACCATATATTTT
11 | - | TRBJ2-7 | TRBV7-9 | - | CASTPFVEQYF | TGTGCCAGCACCCCGTTCGTCGAGCAGTACTTC
16 | - | TRBJ2-2 | TRBV27 | TRBD2 | CASSSGLAVKIGELFF | TGTGCCAGCAGTTCCGGACTAGCGGTGAAGATCGGGGAGCTGTTTTTT
13 | once | TRBJ2-7 | TRBV12-3/TRBV12-4 | - | CASSLGQKGEQYF | TGTGCCAGCAGTTTAGGGCAAAAGGGCGAGCAGTACTTC
16 | - | TRBJ1-2 | TRBV28 | TRBD1 | CASSTAGTAVNYGYTF | TGTGCCAGCAGCACCGCAGGGACAGCAGTTAACTATGGCTACACCTTC